This TCR beta chain was sequenced in a study of blood T cell repertoires in COVID-19. The repertoire was sequenced with immunoSEQ multiplex PCR; TCRdb's copy has only in-frame clones and lacks some. This sample has over 300,000 clones; 86% occur once, and the top ten carry about 10%. Clinical history as reported by participants underpinned cohort assignment. The sequence came from a woman aged 18-30 years who had recovered from COVID-19. Sample: PBMCs or T cells enriched from blood (not recorded which).

CDR3 sequence reads: CASSDRTLFTLTQHF. The CDR3 nucleotides are TGTGCCAGCAGTGACCGTACTCTTTTTACCTTGACACAGCATTTT. The V and J genes are TRBV6-4 and TRBJ1-5, with D unresolved. Trimming took 2 bases from V and 13 from J, leaving 21 bases between them. The length of the CDR3 is 15 residues. The V gene's germline CDR1 is MRHNA and CDR2 SNTAGT.